Below are 2 T cell receptor beta chains sequenced from a single sample in a study of CD8 T cells in ankylosing spondylitis. MiXCR was run by TCRdb on the 5' RACE reads, yielding one entry per CDR3 protein. The sample contains about 240,000 distinct CDR3 sequences, 9.5% to 12% of which appear only once. Sequenced sample: blood, either unsorted or a sorted T cell fraction (not recorded which). These receptor sequences come from a male donor with ankylosing spondylitis or in good health (not recorded which).

The V gene is TRBV12-3 or TRBV12-4, the J gene TRBJ1-4; D gene unclear. This CDR3 spans 11 amino acids. V lost 5 bases to trimming and J lost 10 bases, with 8 bases between them. Here the CDR3 DNA reads TGTGCCAGCAGTCTTCGGGGAAAACTGTTTTTT. Translated: CASSLRGKLFF.

This chain links TRBV11-2 with TRBJ2-5, with 13 bases aligning to TRBD2. J gave up 5 bases and V 5 bases, and 11 bases lay outside the gene matches. Germline V gene lookup returns CDR1 SGHAT and CDR2 FQNNGV. This CDR3 contains 17 residues. CDR3 sequence: CASSLASLAGGQETQYF. CDR3 DNA: TGTGCCAGCAGCCTCGCTTCACTAGCGGGGGGGCAGGAGACCCAGTACTTC.